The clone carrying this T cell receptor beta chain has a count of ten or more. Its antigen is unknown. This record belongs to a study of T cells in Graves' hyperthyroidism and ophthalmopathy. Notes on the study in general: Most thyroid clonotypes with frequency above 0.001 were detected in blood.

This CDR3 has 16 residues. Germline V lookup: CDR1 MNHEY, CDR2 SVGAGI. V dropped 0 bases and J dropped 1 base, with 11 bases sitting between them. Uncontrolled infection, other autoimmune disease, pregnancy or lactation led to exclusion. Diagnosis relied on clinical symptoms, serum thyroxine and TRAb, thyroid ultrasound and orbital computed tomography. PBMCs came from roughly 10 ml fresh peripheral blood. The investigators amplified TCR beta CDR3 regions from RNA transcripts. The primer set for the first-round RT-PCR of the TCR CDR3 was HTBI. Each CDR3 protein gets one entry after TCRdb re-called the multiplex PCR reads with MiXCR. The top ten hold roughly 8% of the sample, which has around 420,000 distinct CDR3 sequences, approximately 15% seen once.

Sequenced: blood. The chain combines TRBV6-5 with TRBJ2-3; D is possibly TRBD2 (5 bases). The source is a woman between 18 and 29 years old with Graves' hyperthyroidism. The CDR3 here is CASSYSKGSGTDTQYF. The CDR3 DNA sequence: TGTGCCAGCAGTTACTCAAAAGGGAGCGGCACAGATACGCAGTATTTT.